This passage covers 8 T cell receptor beta chains from one sample sequenced in a study of T cells after yellow fever vaccination. TCRdb re-called the 5' RACE reads through MiXCR, storing one row per CDR3 protein. The sample comprises about 330,000 distinct CDR3 sequences, roughly 8.3% of which are singletons, and 17% rests with the top ten. Here the sequenced sample was PBMCs, taken roughly 46 days after the first yellow fever vaccination. These receptors came from a man younger than 35 who received the YFV17D yellow fever vaccine.

This clonotype turned up a few times. The chain joins TRBV20-1 to TRBJ1-1, with D perhaps matching TRBD1 (6 bases). With 0 bases removed from V and 4 bases from J, the gap between germline ends came to 12 bases. The germline V gene encodes CDR1 DFQATT and CDR2 SNEGSKA (reference sequence). CDR3 length equals 14 residues. The chain's CDR3 is CSAREGALGTEAFF. The CDR3 DNA is TGCAGTGCTAGAGAGGGGGCGCTGGGCACTGAAGCTTTCTTT.

CDR3 in amino acids: CASSEWFQMNTEAFF. The CDR3, as DNA: TGCGCCAGCAGTGAGTGGTTCCAGATGAACACTGAAGCTTTCTTT. The V gene is TRBV10-2, the J gene TRBJ1-1; no firm D call. This CDR3 has 15 residues. Trimming took 1 base from V and 0 from J, leaving 9 bases between them. Germline-derived CDR1 and CDR2 are WSHSY and SAAADI.

The chain has TRBV29-1 and TRBJ1-5, with D uncertain. The V and J ends lost 4 bases and 0 bases respectively, with 10 bases between them. CDR3 size: 14 residues. Germline V CDR1 and CDR2: SQVTM, ANQGSEA. The CDR3 bases are TGCAGCGTTGGTCACGGAGCTAGCAATCAGCCCCAGCATTTT. Translated: CSVGHGASNQPQHF.

In its sample, this clonotype was seen a few times. This sequence joins TRBV7-2 and TRBJ1-2; D gene uncertain. The V end lost 5 bases, the J end lost 2 bases, and 9 bases lay between the germline ends. The germline gives CDR1 SGHTA, CDR2 FQGNSA. The CDR3 extends over 13 amino acids. CDR3 coding DNA: TGTGCCAGCAGCCAGGACGCAAACTATGGCTACACCTTC. Translated: CASSQDANYGYTF.

V is TRBV7-9 and J is TRBJ2-3; TRBD2 matches 12 bases. CDR1 is SEHNR and CDR2 is FQNEAQ in the germline V gene (reference sequence). The CDR3 runs 15 residues. Trimming removed 5 bases from V and 6 bases from J; junction bases left unmatched: 6. CDR3 DNA: TGTGCCAGCAGCCCCGCTAGCGGGGGGGCCGATACGCAGTATTTT. Translated, it gives CASSPASGGADTQYF.

The rearrangement links TRBV6-1 to TRBJ2-3, with D perhaps given as TRBD1 or TRBD2 (6 bases each). Germline V lookup: CDR1 MNHNS, CDR2 SASEGT. V lost 8 bases, J lost 2 bases, and 17 bases lay in between. CDR3 length: 15 residues. As DNA, the CDR3 is TGTGCCAGCCTCACCGGGGGCCAGACCACAGATACGCAGTATTTT. Residues: CASLTGGQTTDTQYF.

The V gene is TRBV4-2, the J gene TRBJ2-5; D ambiguous. CDR3 length: 15 residues. The V gene's germline CDR1 is LGHNA and CDR2 YNFKEQ. V lost 0 bases and J 5 bases, leaving 13 bases between the germline ends. Written as DNA, the CDR3 is TGTGCCAGCAGCCAAGACGACGCCGACTGGGAGACCCAGTACTTC. Protein sequence: CASSQDDADWETQYF.

This clonotype was seen a handful of times. CDR3 coding DNA: TGTGCCAGCAGCCCAGGAAAGCTGAGAGATACGCAGTATTTT. It encodes CASSPGKLRDTQYF. The chain carries TRBV5-4 and TRBJ2-3; D uncertain. CDR1 and CDR2 from the germline V gene are SGHNT and YYREEE (reference sequence). This CDR3 has 14 amino acids. V gave up 4 bases and J gave up 5 bases, with 14 bases separating them.